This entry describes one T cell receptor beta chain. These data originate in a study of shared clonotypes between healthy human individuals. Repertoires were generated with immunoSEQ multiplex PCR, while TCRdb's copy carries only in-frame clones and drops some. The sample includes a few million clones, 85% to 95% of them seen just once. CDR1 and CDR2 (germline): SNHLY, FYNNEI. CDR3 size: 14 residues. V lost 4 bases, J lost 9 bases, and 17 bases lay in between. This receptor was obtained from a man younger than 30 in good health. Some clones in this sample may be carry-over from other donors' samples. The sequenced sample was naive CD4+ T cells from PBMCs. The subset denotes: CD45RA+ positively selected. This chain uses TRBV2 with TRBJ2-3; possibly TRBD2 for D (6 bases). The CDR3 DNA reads TGTGCCAGCAGTGCCTCCCGGACTACGCAAACGCAGTATTTT. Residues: CASSASRTTQTQYF.